Each of the 10 T cell receptor beta chains below was sequenced from the same sample in a study of blood T cell repertoires in COVID-19. Assay used: immunoSEQ multiplex PCR; TCRdb lists only in-frame clones, some missing. Of fewer than 45,000 clones listed, approximately 69% were seen once; the top ten hold roughly a tenth. The sequencing input was peripheral blood. The origin of the receptors is a man between 65 and 79 years old with COVID-19, enrolled during active disease.

The chain recombines TRBV4-1 with TRBJ1-1; no firm D call. The CDR3 sequence is 12 residues long. The germline gives CDR1 MGHRA, CDR2 YSYEKL. Trimming pared 4 bases from V and 5 bases from J, leaving 8 bases between. CDR3 bases: TGCGCCAGCAGCCCCGGGTGGACTGAAGCTTTCTTT. As protein: CASSPGWTEAFF.

The V call is TRBV28, the J call TRBJ2-7; weak D call: TRBD2 (6 bases). The V gene's germline CDR1 is MDHEN and CDR2 SYDVKM. Trimming shortened V by 5 bases and J by 2 bases, and 13 bases separated the two germline ends. The CDR3 sequence is 14 residues long. The CDR3 loop is CASSPGTLPYEQYF. The CDR3 nucleotides are TGTGCCAGCAGTCCCGGGACTCTGCCCTACGAGCAGTACTTC.

This rearrangement joins TRBV2 to TRBJ2-3, with D perhaps TRBD2 (5 bases). Per germline, CDR1 SNHLY and CDR2 FYNNEI. The CDR3 runs to 15 residues. V was trimmed by 3 bases and J by 0 bases, leaving 10 bases between them. The CDR3 loop is CASSEFGGSTDTQYF. The CDR3 DNA sequence: TGTGCCAGCAGTGAGTTTGGCGGGAGCACAGATACGCAGTATTTT.

The chain has TRBV28 and TRBJ2-7, with D tentatively TRBD1 (6 bases). Germline CDR1 reads MDHEN; CDR2 reads SYDVKM. The CDR3 is made up of 12 amino acids. With 8 bases removed from V and 7 bases from J, the gap between germline ends came to 15 bases. CDR3 in DNA: TGTGCCAGCGGCCAGGGGTCGGGTGAGCAGTACTTC. Protein: CASGQGSGEQYF. The complete variable domain, with remaining parts taken from reference TRBV28 and TRBJ2-7, reads DVKVTQSSRYLVKRTGEKVFLECVQDMDHENMFWYRQDPGLGLRLIYFSYDVKMKEKGDIPEGYSVSREKKERFSLILESASTNQTSMYLCASGQGSGEQYFGPGTRLTVT.

The chain has TRBV5-4 and TRBJ2-7, with D possibly matching TRBD2 (6 bases). V was shortened by 3 bases and J by 4 bases, with 8 bases between the two germline ends. The V gene's germline CDR1 is SGHNT and CDR2 YYREEE (reference sequence). The length of the CDR3 is 12 residues. The CDR3, as DNA: TGTGCCAGCAGCTGGGGGGAATACGAGCAGTACTTC. This translates into CASSWGEYEQYF.

The J gene is TRBJ2-5, the V gene TRBV5-1; maybe TRBD1 (5 bases). The CDR3 spans 15 residues. The V gene's germline CDR1 is SGHRS and CDR2 YFSETQ. Trimming left V 0 bases short and J 5 bases short, with 14 bases between. CDR3 coding DNA: TGCGCCAGCAGCTTGGGCAAGGGGTTAGGGGAGACCCAGTACTTC. Protein sequence: CASSLGKGLGETQYF.

The chain carries TRBV2 and TRBJ1-4; 12 nucleotides agree with TRBD1. J was trimmed by 5 bases and V by 8 bases; bases with no gene match: 6. Germline loops: CDR1 SNHLY, CDR2 FYNNEI. CDR3 length: 15 residues. CDR3 sequence (DNA): TGTGCCAGCCGTGGGACAGGGGGCGTCAATGAAAAACTGTTTTTT. It yields the protein CASRGTGGVNEKLFF.

V and J are TRBV19 and TRBJ2-4; D uncertain. This CDR3 contains 16 residues. The V and J ends lost 1 base and 1 base respectively, with 11 bases between them. Germline lookup yields CDR1 LNHDA and CDR2 SQIVND (reference sequence). The CDR3 region has the DNA TGTGCCAGTAGTATAGGCCCGGGTGCGGCCAAAAACATTCAGTACTTC. This translates into CASSIGPGAAKNIQYF.

This clone was found many times. The rearrangement links TRBV7-9 to TRBJ2-1, with D unclear. The CDR3 consists of 13 residues. In germline, CDR1 is SEHNR, CDR2 FQNEAQ (reference sequence). Trimming took 1 base from V and 7 from J, leaving 8 bases between them. DNA for the CDR3: TGTGCCAGCAGCTTAGGGCCGCGGAATGAGCAGTTCTTC. It yields the protein CASSLGPRNEQFF.

The CDR3 sequence: CASSLAHRQGGDTQYF. The CDR3 bases are TGTGCCAGCAGCTTAGCCCATCGGCAGGGAGGGGATACGCAGTATTTT. V is TRBV7-6 and J is TRBJ2-3; 7 bases map to TRBD2. Germline CDR1 reads SGHVS; CDR2 reads FNYEAQ. Trimming removed 0 bases from V and 6 bases from J; junction bases left unmatched: 9. This CDR3 contains 16 residues. The full variable domain, in which reference TRBV7-6 and TRBJ2-3 provide the parts outside the CDR3, is GAGVSQSPRYKVTKRGQDVALRCDPISGHVSLYWYRQALGQGPEFLTYFNYEAQQDKSGLPNDRFSAERPEGSISTLTIQRTEQRDSAMYRCASSLAHRQGGDTQYFGPGTRLTVL.